A single sample is the source of the 2 T cell receptor beta chains below, sequenced in a study of blood T cell repertoires in COVID-19. The data were produced by immunoSEQ multiplex PCR, yet TCRdb's version contains in-frame clones alone and is incomplete. This table holds roughly 250,000 clones, about 85% found once. Sequencing input: peripheral blood. These TCRs come from a man aged 55 to 69 who had recovered from COVID-19.

The V call is TRBV10-3, the J call TRBJ1-2; D not resolved. Germline lookup yields CDR1 ENHRY and CDR2 SYGVKD. V gave up 6 bases and J gave up 3 bases, with 23 bases separating them. The CDR3 contains 17 residues. The DNA of the CDR3 is TGTGCCATCAGAGAAATTCGGGAGGAGGAGTTTTACTATGGCTACACCTTC. As protein: CAIREIREEEFYYGYTF.

V is TRBV5-1 and J is TRBJ1-6; D may be TRBD1 (5 bases). Looked up from germline, CDR1 is SGHRS and CDR2 is YFSETQ. CDR3 length: 16 residues. V lost 4 bases, J lost 0 bases, and 11 bases lay in between. CDR3 residues: CASSPGDNSYNSPLHF. Here the CDR3 DNA reads TGCGCCAGCAGCCCGGGGGATAACTCCTATAATTCACCCCTCCACTTT.